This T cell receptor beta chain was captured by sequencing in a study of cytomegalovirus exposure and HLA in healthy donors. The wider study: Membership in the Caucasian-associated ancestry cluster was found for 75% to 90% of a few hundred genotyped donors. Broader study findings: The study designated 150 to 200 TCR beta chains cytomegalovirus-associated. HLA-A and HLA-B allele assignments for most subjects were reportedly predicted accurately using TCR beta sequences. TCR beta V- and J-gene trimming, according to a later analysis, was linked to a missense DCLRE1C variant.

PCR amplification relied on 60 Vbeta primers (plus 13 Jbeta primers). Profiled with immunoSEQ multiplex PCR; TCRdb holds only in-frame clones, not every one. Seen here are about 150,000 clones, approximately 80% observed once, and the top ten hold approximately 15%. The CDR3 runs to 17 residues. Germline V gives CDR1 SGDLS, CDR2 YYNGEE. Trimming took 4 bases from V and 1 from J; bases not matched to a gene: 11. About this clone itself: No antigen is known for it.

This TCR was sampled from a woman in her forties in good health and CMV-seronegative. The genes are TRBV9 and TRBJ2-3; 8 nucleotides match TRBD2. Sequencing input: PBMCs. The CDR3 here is CASSRRSGGPGTDTQYF. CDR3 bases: TGTGCCAGCAGCCGTAGGTCGGGGGGGCCAGGCACAGATACGCAGTATTTT.